The 21 T cell receptor beta chains below were found in one sample sequenced in a study of tumor and adjacent non-tumor tissue in lung cancer. The template was RNA from unsorted bulk tissue. This non-tumor lung sample came from over 3 cm beyond the tumor edge. A modified ARM-PCR protocol with three rounds of nested PCR amplified TCRbeta. TCRdb fed the multiplex PCR reads into MiXCR, producing one record per CDR3 protein. The sample includes around 82,000 distinct CDR3 sequences, approximately 78% of them seen just once. Input material: distant non-tumor lung tissue. The receptors shown here come from a man between 60 and 75 years old with non-small cell lung cancer.

As for this clonotype: As the CDR3 is not closed by the conserved phenylalanine or tryptophan, this likely results from a read error. The chain recombines TRBV20-1 with TRBJ1-6; no reliable D call. Per the germline V gene, CDR1 is DFQATT and CDR2 is SNEGSKA (reference sequence). The CDR3 is 18 residues long. The CDR3 bases are TGCGGTGCTACCCAGGACGGCAGGCGAGTGAAGCACCGAACACCCCTCCACCTT. This encodes CGATQDGRRVKHRTPLHL.

This clonotype has a count of ten or more. The chain uses TRBV30 and TRBJ2-2; 8 bases are shared with TRBD2. Looked up from germline, CDR1 is GTSNPN and CDR2 is SVGIG (reference sequence). The junction had 5 bases not matched to a gene; V was cut back by 4 bases and J by 4 bases. The CDR3 has 14 residues. This CDR3 is CAWNNGGGTGELFF. CDR3 nucleotides: TGTGCCTGGAACAACGGGGGGGGCACCGGGGAGCTGTTTTTT.

About this clonotype itself: At one end, the junction sequence differs from germline, possibly due to a read error. V is TRBV4-3 and J is TRBJ2-1; TRBD1 is a possible D gene (6 bases). The CDR3 has 14 amino acids. The V gene's germline CDR1 is LGHNA and CDR2 YSLEER. This CDR3 reads CVSRDIREWNEQFF. CDR3 in DNA: TGCGTCAGCAGGGACATCCGGGAATGGAATGAGCAGTTCTTC.

The CDR3 sequence: CASSSTAGGLLQETQYF. Here the CDR3 DNA reads TGTGCCAGTAGTTCCACGGCTGGAGGGTTACTGCAAGAGACCCAGTACTTC. The chain is built from TRBV6-4 and TRBJ2-5, with TRBD2 as a possible D gene (6 bases). CDR1 MRHNA and CDR2 SNTAGT come from the germline V gene. There are 17 residues in the CDR3. Deletions cut 9 bases from V and 2 bases from J, with 25 bases between.

As DNA, the CDR3 is TGTGCCAGCAGCTTAGTCGGGGACTCCTATGACCACACCTTC. This translates into CASSLVGDSYDHTF. The chain recombines TRBV7-9 with TRBJ1-2, with D tentatively TRBD1 (5 bases). CDR1 and CDR2 (germline): SEHNR, FQNEAQ (reference sequence). V was trimmed by 1 base and J by 12 bases, leaving 18 bases between them. The CDR3 loop spans 14 amino acids.

Remarks on this clonotype: Being one base from a much bigger clone, this may be a read error. V usage is TRBV4-3 and J usage is TRBJ2-7; D not resolved. Per the germline V gene, CDR1 is LGHNA and CDR2 is YSLEER. CDR3 length equals 13 residues. Written as DNA, the CDR3 is TGCACCAGCAGCCCCGTCCCTCATTACGAGCAGTACTTC. This sequence encodes CTSSPVPHYEQYF.

With respect to this clonotype: A junction boundary mismatches the germline segment, possibly from a read error. V gene TRBV6-1 combines with J gene TRBJ2-1; 7 bases line up with TRBD2. CDR3 length: 13 residues. Germline V lookup: CDR1 MNHNS, CDR2 SASEGT. CDR3 region: CVSSVGTTNEQFF. The CDR3 DNA is TGTGTCAGCAGTGTTGGGACTACTAATGAGCAGTTCTTC.

This clonotype has a count of ten or more. This chain connects TRBV29-1 to TRBJ2-7; 8 bases are a match to TRBD2. The CDR3 has 13 amino acids. V was pared by 6 bases and J by 11 bases, with 15 bases of the junction left unmatched. Germline CDR1 and CDR2: SQVTM and ANQGSEA. In DNA form, the CDR3 reads TGCAGCGTGCGCCCTAGCGGGTCGCTAGGGGAGTACTTC. Translating it yields CSVRPSGSLGEYF.

A note on this clonotype: A much more abundant neighbour one base away suggests this may be a read error. The V gene is TRBV5-4, the J gene TRBJ2-3; 7 nucleotides match TRBD2. The CDR3 is made up of 16 amino acids. CDR1 and CDR2 from the germline V gene are SGHNT and YYREEE (reference sequence). Trimming took 0 bases from V and 3 from J; bases not matched to a gene: 7. The CDR3 sequence: CASSLAARAGTDTQYF. CDR3 bases: TGTGCCAGCAGCTTGGCAGCGAGAGCGGGGACAGATACGCAGTATTTT.

As regards this clonotype: A junction boundary mismatches the germline segment, possibly from a read error. This chain links TRBV11-3 with TRBJ2-3; weak D call: TRBD2 (6 bases). The V gene's germline CDR1 is SGHNT and CDR2 YENEEA. The CDR3 covers 13 residues. In DNA, the CDR3 is TGTACTAGCAGCTTTCAAGGGGCAGATACGCAGTTTTTT. It yields the protein CTSSFQGADTQFF.

Points on this clonotype: Since a much larger clone is just one base distant, this may be a read error. The chain combines TRBV5-6 with TRBJ1-6; D call uncertain. Trimming left V 4 bases short and J 9 bases short, with 11 bases between. CDR1 SGHDT and CDR2 YYEEEE come from the germline V gene. The CDR3 totals 13 residues. CDR3 loop: CASSRMQSSPLHF. The CDR3, as DNA: TGTGCCAGCAGCCGGATGCAGAGTTCACCCCTCCACTTT. The full variable domain, in which reference TRBV5-6 and TRBJ1-6 provide the parts outside the CDR3, is DAGVTQSPTHLIKTRGQQVTLRCSPKSGHDTVSWYQQALGQGPQFIFQYYEEEERQRGNFPDRFSGHQFPNYSSELNVNALLLGDSALYLCASSRMQSSPLHFGNGTRLTVT.

The chain links TRBV20-1 to TRBJ2-1; TRBD2 aligns across 10 bases. Germline loops: CDR1 DFQATT, CDR2 SNEGSKA (reference sequence). The CDR3 consists of 16 residues. The CDR3 DNA is TGCAGCCCTACAGATTTTGGGACTAGCGCTTACAATGAGCAGTTCTTC. Translation gives CSPTDFGTSAYNEQFF.

A word on this clonotype: Mismatch with germline at one junction end may stem from a read error. The chain carries TRBV11-2 and TRBJ1-2; tentatively, D is TRBD1 (5 bases). The germline CDR1 and CDR2 sequences are SGHAT and FQNNGV. CDR3 length: 15 residues. CDR3 DNA sequence: TGTGACAGCAGCTTACCTTTGGAAGGGGCCAGGGGCTACACCTTC. Protein sequence: CDSSLPLEGARGYTF.

This clonotype was seen a few times. Given a much more abundant clone one base away, this may be a read error. The V and J genes are TRBV29-1 and TRBJ2-5; possibly TRBD1 for D (5 bases). Germline V gives CDR1 SQVTM, CDR2 ANQGSEA. Trimming took 8 bases from V and 5 from J, leaving 18 bases between them. The CDR3 has 13 residues. The CDR3 loop reads CSLNQGGVETQYF. The DNA for the CDR3 is TGCAGCCTGAATCAGGGCGGTGTTGAGACCCAGTACTTC.

About this clonotype: This CDR3 is missing its conserved last phenylalanine or tryptophan, likely due to a read error. As DNA, the CDR3 is TGTCCCAGCAGCTCCGACTTTCGCGGGGAGCTGTTTTGT. Protein: CPSSSDFRGELFC. The chain uses TRBV11-3 and TRBJ2-2, with D unresolved. CDR3 length equals 13 residues. The germline V gene has CDR1 SGHNT and CDR2 YENEEA.

Note on this clonotype: A junction end diverges from the germline sequence, so it may reflect a read error. The rearrangement links TRBV11-3 to TRBJ2-7, with D hard to call. The germline V gene encodes CDR1 SGHNT and CDR2 YENEEA. The CDR3 runs 14 residues. CDR3 in DNA: TGTGTCAGCAGCCCCCTGGACGGAGCTGGCGAGCAGTACTTC. Amino acids: CVSSPLDGAGEQYF.

This clonotype was observed many times. This rearrangement joins TRBV20-1 to TRBJ2-4; a weak D match, TRBD2 (7 bases). Germline V lookup: CDR1 DFQATT, CDR2 SNEGSKA (reference sequence). Trimming removed 3 bases from V and 8 bases from J, with 20 bases in between. CDR3 length: 15 residues. CDR3 coding DNA: TGCAGTGCTAGTAAACAAGGGGGGGGATCGGACATTCAGTACTTC. Amino acids: CSASKQGGGSDIQYF.

This clonotype was counted many times. The rearrangement uses TRBV5-6 and TRBJ1-2, with 9 bases identical to TRBD1. The V and J ends lost 3 bases and 2 bases, in that order; junction bases with no gene match: 2. Germline V gene data show CDR1 as SGHDT and CDR2 as YYEEEE. This CDR3 contains 14 residues. The CDR3: CASSSGTGNYGYTF. The CDR3 DNA sequence: TGTGCCAGCAGCTCCGGGACAGGGAACTATGGCTACACCTTC.

Concerning this clonotype itself: The conserved closing phenylalanine or tryptophan is absent in this CDR3, likely reflecting a read error. The chain carries TRBV11-3 and TRBJ2-5; D gene ambiguous. The germline gives CDR1 SGHNT, CDR2 YENEEA. The CDR3 has 11 amino acids. This CDR3 is CARVYQDTQYS. The CDR3 nucleotides read TGTGCCAGGGTGTACCAAGATACCCAGTACTCC.

Comments on this clonotype: Mismatch with germline at one junction end may stem from a read error. This chain uses TRBV11-3 with TRBJ1-6; 7 nucleotides match TRBD1. CDR1 and CDR2 (germline): SGHNT, YENEEA. This CDR3 region has 14 residues. The CDR3 DNA follows: TGTCCCAGGAGCTCTACGACAGGGAATTCACCCCTCCACTTT. Translated: CPRSSTTGNSPLHF.

The rearrangement uses TRBV11-3 and TRBJ2-1; 7 bases map to TRBD2. Per germline, CDR1 SGHNT and CDR2 YENEEA. The CDR3 has 20 amino acids. Losses at the gene ends were 3 bases for V and 0 bases for J; bases not matched to a gene: 17. Here the CDR3 DNA reads TGTGCCAGCAGCTTGCAGCCCGGGACCAGCGGGGCAAGCTCCTACAATGAGCAGTTCTTC. Its translation: CASSLQPGTSGASSYNEQFF. The entire variable domain, with the rest obtained from reference TRBV11-3 and TRBJ2-1, is as follows: EAGVVQSPRYKIIEKKQPVAFWCNPISGHNTLYWYLQNLGQGPELLIRYENEEAVDDSQLPKDRFSAERLKGVDSTLKIQPAELGDSAVYLCASSLQPGTSGASSYNEQFFGPGTRLTVL.